Each of the 12 T cell receptor beta chains below was sequenced from the same sample in a study of CD8 T cells in Susac syndrome. Random-hexamer reverse transcription was applied to about 0.45 to 1 ug RNA. One entry per CDR3 protein, called by TCRdb with MiXCR from the immunoSEQ multiplex PCR reads. The sample lists about 200,000 distinct CDR3 sequences; about 95% were seen once. Specimen: CD4+ T cells from PBMCs. These receptors were collected from a human donor with multiple sclerosis.

This chain links TRBV7-9 with TRBJ2-2; no reliable D call. The V gene lost 2 bases and the J gene lost 6 bases, with 10 bases spanning the gap. CDR3 size: 14 residues. Per germline, CDR1 SEHNR and CDR2 FQNEAQ (reference sequence). CDR3 nucleotide sequence: TGTGCCAGCAGCTTATGGGGAACAGCCGGGGAGCTGTTTTTT. Translation gives CASSLWGTAGELFF.

The chain employs TRBV29-1 and TRBJ1-3; D uncertain. The germline V and J ends were trimmed by 6 bases and 3 bases, with 24 bases remaining between them. CDR1 is SQVTM and CDR2 is ANQGSEA in the germline V gene. CDR3 length: 17 residues. CDR3 sequence reads: CSVLLQPSSIDGNTIYF. The CDR3 nucleotides read TGCAGCGTATTATTGCAGCCCTCATCGATTGATGGAAACACCATATATTTT.

The J gene is TRBJ2-1, the V gene TRBV3-1, with TRBD1 as a possible D gene (6 bases). From germline, CDR1 is LGHDT and CDR2 YNNKEL (reference sequence). This CDR3 is 15 amino acids long. The V gene lost 0 bases and the J gene lost 10 bases, with 16 bases spanning the gap. CDR3 DNA: TGTGCCAGCAGCCAAGATATGGTAGGGGGAAGCGAGCAGTTCTTC. Translated: CASSQDMVGGSEQFF.

The V and J genes are TRBV15 and TRBJ2-7; unclear D gene. V gave up 3 bases and J gave up 7 bases, with 13 bases separating them. Germline values: CDR1 LNHNV, CDR2 YYDKDF (reference sequence). CDR3 length: 13 amino acids. The CDR3 loop is CATSRGRVGEQYF. CDR3 in DNA: TGTGCCACCAGCAGGGGAAGGGTTGGGGAGCAGTACTTC.

This clonotype was seen only once. This chain uses TRBV11-2 with TRBJ1-2, with a possible D match to TRBD1 (6 bases). V was shortened by 3 bases and J by 2 bases, with 7 bases between the two germline ends. The CDR3 is 13 residues long. The germline V gene has CDR1 SGHAT and CDR2 FQNNGV. CDR3 sequence reads: CASSFDRNYGYTF. CDR3 nucleotides: TGTGCCAGCAGCTTCGACAGGAACTATGGCTACACCTTC.

V and J are TRBV15 and TRBJ2-1, with 9 bases identical to TRBD2. The CDR3 length is 16 residues. V dropped 1 base and J dropped 9; count of bases not matched to a gene: 10. Germline lookup yields CDR1 LNHNV and CDR2 YYDKDF (reference sequence). In nucleotides, the CDR3 is TGTGCCACCAGCAGAGGAGGGCGGGGGGGCCTATCTGAGCAGTTCTTC. Protein product: CATSRGGRGGLSEQFF.

This chain joins TRBV29-1 and TRBJ1-2; D unresolved. The CDR3 runs to 10 residues. Germline-derived CDR1 and CDR2 are SQVTM and ANQGSEA. Trimming shortened V by 6 bases and J by 4 bases, and 6 bases separated the two germline ends. The CDR3 nucleotides are TGCAGCGTCGGTGGCTATGGCTACACCTTC. Its protein product is CSVGGYGYTF.

This CDR3 is CASRGQTNYGYTF. The CDR3 DNA reads as TGTGCCAGCAGGGGACAGACTAACTATGGCTACACCTTC. This chain connects TRBV27 to TRBJ1-2; 7 bases map to TRBD1. The length of the CDR3 is 13 residues. Germline V gene sequence: CDR1 MNHEY, CDR2 SMNVEV (reference sequence). The ends lost 6 bases at V and 0 bases at J; junction bases unmatched: 1.

The rearrangement links TRBV4-2 to TRBJ2-3; D unclear. Germline V gives CDR1 LGHNA, CDR2 YNFKEQ. V was trimmed by 5 bases and J by 2 bases, leaving 14 bases between them. The CDR3 length is 15 residues. CDR3 coding DNA: TGTGCCAGCAGCTTCAGGACCGATTTCACAGATACGCAGTATTTT. This sequence encodes CASSFRTDFTDTQYF.

The V gene is TRBV3-1, the J gene TRBJ2-6, with D unresolved. V shed 4 bases and J shed 2 bases, with 6 bases lying between them. The germline gives CDR1 LGHDT, CDR2 YNNKEL (reference sequence). This CDR3 is 14 amino acids long. CDR3 residues: CASSPRPGANVLTF. CDR3 bases: TGTGCCAGCAGCCCTAGGCCTGGGGCCAACGTCCTGACTTTC.

The rearrangement links TRBV20-1 to TRBJ2-5, with D possibly TRBD2 on 6 matching bases. The CDR3 consists of 11 residues. Germline V gene data show CDR1 as DFQATT and CDR2 as SNEGSKA (reference sequence). Trimming took 6 bases from V and 9 from J, leaving 14 bases between them. This CDR3 reads CSAWDFRAQYF. The DNA of the CDR3 is TGCAGTGCCTGGGACTTCCGAGCCCAGTACTTC.

This chain's CDR3 is CASSSRAGVYEQYF. The DNA for the CDR3 is TGTGCCAGCTCCTCGCGGGCGGGGGTCTACGAGCAGTACTTC. This chain uses TRBV18 with TRBJ2-7, with 7 positions matching TRBD2. The CDR3 is 14 amino acids. The V gene end was trimmed by 6 bases and the J gene end by 3 bases; junction bases not matched to a gene: 8. The germline V gene encodes CDR1 KGHSH and CDR2 LQKENI.